The 3 T cell receptor beta chains below all came from one sample that was sequenced in a study of blood T cell repertoires in COVID-19. Assay: immunoSEQ multiplex PCR; the TCRdb copy retains only in-frame clones and omits some. The data hold approximately 200,000 clones, with around nine tenths observed a single time. Sample: peripheral blood. All receptors come from a woman aged 60-75 years with acute or convalescent COVID-19.

The CDR3 coding sequence is TGTGCCAGCAGCCGCCCCCTAACAGCGGGGTCCCAAGAGACCCAGTACTTC. Translation gives CASSRPLTAGSQETQYF. The chain couples TRBV5-5 to TRBJ2-5; the match to TRBD2 covers 7 bases. Per germline, CDR1 SGHKS and CDR2 YYEKEE (reference sequence). The V segment lost 4 bases and the J segment 1 base; nucleotides outside the gene matches: 13. The CDR3 has 17 amino acids. Complete variable domain (other parts from reference TRBV5-5 and TRBJ2-5): DAGVTQSPTHLIKTRGQQVTLRCSPISGHKSVSWYQQVLGQGPQFIFQYYEKEERGRGNFPDRFSARQFPNYSSELNVNALLLGDSALYLCASSRPLTAGSQETQYFGPGTRLLVL.

The gene calls are TRBV9 and TRBJ1-2, with D tentatively TRBD1 (5 bases). The CDR3 is 17 amino acids. Per the germline V gene, CDR1 is SGDLS and CDR2 is YYNGEE. V was cut by 0 bases and J by 0 bases, with 15 bases left in between. The chain's CDR3 is CASSVDKGKGANYGYTF. The CDR3 DNA reads TGTGCCAGCAGCGTAGACAAAGGGAAAGGGGCTAACTATGGCTACACCTTC.

This chain joins TRBV4-1 and TRBJ1-2; D possibly corresponds to TRBD1 (6 bases). The germline CDR1 and CDR2 sequences are MGHRA and YSYEKL. With 4 bases removed from V and 6 bases from J, the gap between germline ends came to 15 bases. The CDR3 is made up of 14 amino acids. As DNA, the CDR3 is TGCGCCAGCAGCCGTGACGGACAGTCTAATGGCTACACCTTC. It specifies CASSRDGQSNGYTF.